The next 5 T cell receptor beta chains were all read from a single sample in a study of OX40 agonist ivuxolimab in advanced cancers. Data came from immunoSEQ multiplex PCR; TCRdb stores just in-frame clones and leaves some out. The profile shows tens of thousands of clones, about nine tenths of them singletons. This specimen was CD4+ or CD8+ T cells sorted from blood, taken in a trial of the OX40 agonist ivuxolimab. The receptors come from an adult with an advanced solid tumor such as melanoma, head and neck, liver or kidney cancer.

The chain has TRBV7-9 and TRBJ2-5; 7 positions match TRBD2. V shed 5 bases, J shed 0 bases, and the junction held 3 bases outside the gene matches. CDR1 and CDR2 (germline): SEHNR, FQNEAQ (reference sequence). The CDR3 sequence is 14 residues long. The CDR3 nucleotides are TGTGCCAGCAGCCTGGGGGGGTACCAAGAGACCCAGTACTTC. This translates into CASSLGGYQETQYF.

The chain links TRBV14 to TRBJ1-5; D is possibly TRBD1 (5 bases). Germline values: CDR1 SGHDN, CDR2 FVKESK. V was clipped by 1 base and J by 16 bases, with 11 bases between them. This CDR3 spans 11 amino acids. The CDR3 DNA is TGTGCCAGCAGCCAAGGGACAACTCCCCATTTT. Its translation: CASSQGTTPHF. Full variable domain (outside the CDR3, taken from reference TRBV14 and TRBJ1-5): EAGVTQFPSHSVIEKGQTVTLRCDPISGHDNLYWYRRVMGKEIKFLLHFVKESKQDESGMPNNRFLAERTGGTYSTLKVQPAELEDSGVYFCASSQGTTPHFGDGTRLSIL.

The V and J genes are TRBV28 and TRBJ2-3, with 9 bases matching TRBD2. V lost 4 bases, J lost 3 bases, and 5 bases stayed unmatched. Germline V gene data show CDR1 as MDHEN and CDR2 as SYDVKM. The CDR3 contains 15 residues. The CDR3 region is CASSYIAGATDTQYF. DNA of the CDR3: TGTGCCAGCAGTTACATAGCGGGAGCGACAGATACGCAGTATTTT.

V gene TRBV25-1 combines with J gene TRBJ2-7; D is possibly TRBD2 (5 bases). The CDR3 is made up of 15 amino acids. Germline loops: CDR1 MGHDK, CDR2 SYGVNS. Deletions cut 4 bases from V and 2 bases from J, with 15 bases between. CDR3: CASSGPSGLPYEQYF. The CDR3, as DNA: TGTGCCAGCAGTGGCCCCTCTGGACTTCCCTACGAGCAGTACTTC.

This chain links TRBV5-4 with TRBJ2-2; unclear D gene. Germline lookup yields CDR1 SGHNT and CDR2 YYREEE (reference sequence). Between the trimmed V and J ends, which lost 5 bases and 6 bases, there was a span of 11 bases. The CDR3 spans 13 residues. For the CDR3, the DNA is TGTGCCAGCAGTTCCATAGACCCCGGGGAGCTGTTTTTT. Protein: CASSSIDPGELFF.